This TCR beta chain was captured by sequencing in a study of long-term antiretroviral therapy in people with HIV. General study points: Clones expanded before ART dominated the repertoire at all time points. Even long-term ART left TRB diversity below transplant donor controls, despite gains. Participants lacked recorded data on ART adherence, viral resistance or therapy changes.

One or more pre-ART and two or more post-ART PBMC samples were available from each donor. Samples were assayed with immunoSEQ v3.0 at survey level. TCRdb keeps only in-frame clones here, not all; method: immunoSEQ multiplex PCR. The data show around 13,000 clones, 77% seen once. Germline assignment: CDR1 SNHLY and CDR2 FYNNEI. The CDR3 length is 15 residues. Trimming left V 4 bases short and J 3 bases short, with 12 bases between. As regards this clone: Its specificity is unknown.

The clonotype originates from a woman in her 40s with HIV. The chain uses TRBV2 and TRBJ1-4; D is undetermined. The material was unsorted PBMCs, obtained 0.5 years before starting antiretroviral therapy. The CDR3 DNA follows: TGTGCCAGCAGTGGAAGGGAAGTTTCTAATGAAAAACTGTTTTTT. Translating it yields CASSGREVSNEKLFF.